The clone carrying this T cell receptor beta chain appeared many times. Regions amplified from RNA transcripts were the TCR beta CDR3 regions. In the first-round RT-PCR of the TCR CDR3, the HTBI primer set was used. TCRdb processed the multiplex PCR reads anew with MiXCR; each CDR3 protein has one entry. The repertoire consists of 300,000 to 450,000 distinct CDR3 sequences, with around 18% occurring once and the leading ten covering about 16%. The record originates from a study of T cells in Graves' hyperthyroidism and ophthalmopathy. The study included ophthalmopathy patients with Clinical Activity Score at least 3, NOSPECS grade at least 4 and duration under 3 months. Orbital computed tomography and thyroid ultrasound, together with serum TRAb and thyroxine and clinical symptoms, were used for diagnoses. The germline V gene has CDR1 MDHEN and CDR2 SYDVKM. The CDR3 loop spans 15 amino acids. V shed 5 bases and J shed 6 bases, with 16 bases lying between them.

The receptor comes from a woman aged 40 to 55 with Graves' ophthalmopathy. The chain joins TRBV28 to TRBJ2-2; D is perhaps TRBD2 (5 bases). The sample comprised blood. In nucleotides, the CDR3 is TGTGCCAGCAGTCCTGATGCGCGGCGGGCCGGGGAGCTGTTTTTT. Translated, it gives CASSPDARRAGELFF. The whole variable domain, filled in from reference TRBV28 and TRBJ2-2, reads DVKVTQSSRYLVKRTGEKVFLECVQDMDHENMFWYRQDPGLGLRLIYFSYDVKMKEKGDIPEGYSVSREKKERFSLILESASTNQTSMYLCASSPDARRAGELFFGEGSRLTVL.